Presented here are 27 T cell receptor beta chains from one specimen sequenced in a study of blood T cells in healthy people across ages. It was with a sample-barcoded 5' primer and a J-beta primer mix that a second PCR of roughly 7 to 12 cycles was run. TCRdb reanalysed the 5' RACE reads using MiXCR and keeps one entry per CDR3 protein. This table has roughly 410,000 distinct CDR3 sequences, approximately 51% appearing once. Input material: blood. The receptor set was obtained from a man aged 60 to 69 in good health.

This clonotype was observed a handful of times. Written as DNA, the CDR3 is TGTGCCACCAGTGATCCCGGGACAGGGAGCTCCTACGAGCAGTACTTC. Translation gives CATSDPGTGSSYEQYF. This chain connects TRBV24-1 to TRBJ2-7; TRBD1 matches 9 bases. The CDR3 spans 16 residues. V dropped 3 bases and J dropped 0; count of bases not matched to a gene: 5. Germline lookup yields CDR1 KGHDR and CDR2 SFDVKD.

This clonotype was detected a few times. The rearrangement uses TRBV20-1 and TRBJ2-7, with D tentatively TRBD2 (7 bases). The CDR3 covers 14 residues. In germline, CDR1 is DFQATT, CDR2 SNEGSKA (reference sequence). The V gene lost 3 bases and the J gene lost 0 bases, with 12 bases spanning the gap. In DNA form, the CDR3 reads TGCAGTGCTAGTCGCGGGGGCGGCTCCTACGAGCAGTACTTC. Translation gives CSASRGGGSYEQYF.

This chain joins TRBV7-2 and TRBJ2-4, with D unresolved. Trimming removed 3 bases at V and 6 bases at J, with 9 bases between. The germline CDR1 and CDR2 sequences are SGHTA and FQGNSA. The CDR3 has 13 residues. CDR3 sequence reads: CASSFGYGNIQYF. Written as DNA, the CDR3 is TGTGCCAGCAGCTTTGGGTACGGAAACATTCAGTACTTC.

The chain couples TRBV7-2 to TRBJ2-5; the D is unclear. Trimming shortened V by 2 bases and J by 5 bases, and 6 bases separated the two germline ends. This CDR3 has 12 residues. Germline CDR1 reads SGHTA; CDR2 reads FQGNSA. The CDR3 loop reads CASSLIRETQYF. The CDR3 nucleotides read TGTGCCAGCAGCTTAATTAGGGAGACCCAGTACTTC.

The CDR3: CASRGTGGGEKLFF. The CDR3 DNA reads TGTGCCAGCAGGGGGACAGGGGGCGGTGAAAAACTGTTTTTT. The chain joins TRBV6-5 to TRBJ1-4, with 12 positions matching TRBD1. This CDR3 region has 14 residues. V was pared by 6 bases and J by 7 bases, with 3 bases of the junction left unmatched. Germline V lookup: CDR1 MNHEY, CDR2 SVGAGI.

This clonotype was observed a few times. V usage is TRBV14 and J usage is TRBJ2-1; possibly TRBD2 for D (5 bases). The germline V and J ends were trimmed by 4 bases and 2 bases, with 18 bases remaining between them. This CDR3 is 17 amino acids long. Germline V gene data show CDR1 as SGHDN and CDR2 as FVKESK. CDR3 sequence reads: CASSPPFHRGTYNEQFF. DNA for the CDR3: TGTGCCAGCAGCCCCCCTTTCCACCGAGGGACCTACAATGAGCAGTTCTTC.

The CDR3 loop is CASSEYVGPLHF. The CDR3 nucleotides read TGTGCCAGCAGTGAATACGTAGGACCCCTCCACTTT. The V and J genes are TRBV6-1 and TRBJ1-6; D gene uncertain. CDR1 is MNHNS and CDR2 is SASEGT in the germline V gene. Trimming shortened V by 2 bases and J by 12 bases, and 8 bases separated the two germline ends. The CDR3 loop spans 12 amino acids.

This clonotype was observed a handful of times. DNA of the CDR3: TGTGCCAGCCGACCTCGAACGGACTCCTACGAGCAGTACTTC. Residues: CASRPRTDSYEQYF. The rearrangement links TRBV28 to TRBJ2-7, with no clear D. This CDR3 has 14 residues. V lost 8 bases to trimming and J lost 0 bases, with 14 bases between them. The V gene's germline CDR1 is MDHEN and CDR2 SYDVKM.

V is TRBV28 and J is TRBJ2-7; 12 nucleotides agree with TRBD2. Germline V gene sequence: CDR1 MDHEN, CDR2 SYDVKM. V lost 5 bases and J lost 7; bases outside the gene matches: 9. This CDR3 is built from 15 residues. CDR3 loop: CASSPRTSGTREQYF. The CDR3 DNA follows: TGTGCCAGCAGTCCCCGGACTAGCGGGACTAGGGAGCAGTACTTC.

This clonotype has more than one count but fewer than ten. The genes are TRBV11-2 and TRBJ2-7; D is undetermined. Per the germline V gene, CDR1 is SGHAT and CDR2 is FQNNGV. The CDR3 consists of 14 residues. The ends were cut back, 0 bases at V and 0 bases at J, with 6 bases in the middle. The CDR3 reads CASSLDGSSYEQYF. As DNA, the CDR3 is TGTGCCAGCAGCTTAGATGGTTCCTCCTACGAGCAGTACTTC.

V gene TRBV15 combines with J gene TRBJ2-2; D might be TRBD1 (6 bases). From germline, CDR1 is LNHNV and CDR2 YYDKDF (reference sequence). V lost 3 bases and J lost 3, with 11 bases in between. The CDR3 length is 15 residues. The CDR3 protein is CATSSLSGDTGELFF. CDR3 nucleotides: TGTGCCACCAGCAGCCTTTCAGGGGACACCGGGGAGCTGTTTTTT.

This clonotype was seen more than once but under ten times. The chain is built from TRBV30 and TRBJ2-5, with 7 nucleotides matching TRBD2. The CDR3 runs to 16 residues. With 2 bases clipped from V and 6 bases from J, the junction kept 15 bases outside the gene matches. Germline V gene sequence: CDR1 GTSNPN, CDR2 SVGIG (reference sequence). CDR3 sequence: CAWSSAVWGGIQTQYF. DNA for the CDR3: TGTGCCTGGAGTTCGGCAGTCTGGGGGGGTATACAGACCCAGTACTTC.

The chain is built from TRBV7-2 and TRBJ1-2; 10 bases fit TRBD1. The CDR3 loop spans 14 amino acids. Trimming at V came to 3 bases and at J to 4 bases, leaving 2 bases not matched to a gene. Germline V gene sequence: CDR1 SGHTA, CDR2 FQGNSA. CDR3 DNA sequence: TGTGCCAGCAGCTTTGACAGGGGGCCCTATGGCTACACCTTC. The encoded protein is CASSFDRGPYGYTF.

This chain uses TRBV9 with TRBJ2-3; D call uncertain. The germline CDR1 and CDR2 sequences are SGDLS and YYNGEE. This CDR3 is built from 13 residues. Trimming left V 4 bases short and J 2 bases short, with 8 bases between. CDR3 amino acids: CASSTTPTDTQYF. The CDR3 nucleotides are TGTGCCAGCAGCACGACCCCCACAGATACGCAGTATTTT.

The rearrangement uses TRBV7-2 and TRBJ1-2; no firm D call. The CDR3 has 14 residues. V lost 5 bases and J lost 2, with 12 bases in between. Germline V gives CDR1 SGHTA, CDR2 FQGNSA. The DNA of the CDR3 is TGTGCCAGCAGCCCCCTCGGGCAGAACTATGGCTACACCTTC. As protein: CASSPLGQNYGYTF.

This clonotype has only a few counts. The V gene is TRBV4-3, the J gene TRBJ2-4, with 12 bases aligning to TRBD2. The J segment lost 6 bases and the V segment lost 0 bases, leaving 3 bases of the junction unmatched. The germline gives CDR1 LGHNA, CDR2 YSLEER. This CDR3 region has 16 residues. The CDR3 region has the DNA TGCGCCAGCAGCCAAGATTGGACTAGCGGGGCAAACATTCAGTACTTC. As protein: CASSQDWTSGANIQYF.

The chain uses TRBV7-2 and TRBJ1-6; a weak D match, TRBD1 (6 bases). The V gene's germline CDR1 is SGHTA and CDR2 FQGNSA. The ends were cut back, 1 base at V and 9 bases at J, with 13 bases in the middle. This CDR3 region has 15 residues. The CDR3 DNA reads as TGTGCCAGCAGCTTAGACAGGGCAAGAGTTTCACCCCTCCACTTT. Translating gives CASSLDRARVSPLHF. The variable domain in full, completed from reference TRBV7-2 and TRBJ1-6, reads GAGVSQSPSNKVTEKGKDVELRCDPISGHTALYWYRQSLGQGLEFLIYFQGNSAPDKSGLPSDRFSAERTGGSVSTLTIQRTQQEDSAVYLCASSLDRARVSPLHFGNGTRLTVT.

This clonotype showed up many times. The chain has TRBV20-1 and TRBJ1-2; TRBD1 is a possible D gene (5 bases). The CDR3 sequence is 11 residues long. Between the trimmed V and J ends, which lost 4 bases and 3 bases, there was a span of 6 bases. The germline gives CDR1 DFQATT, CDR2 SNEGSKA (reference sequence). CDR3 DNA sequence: TGCAGTGCTACCAGGGACTATGGCTACACCTTC. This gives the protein CSATRDYGYTF.

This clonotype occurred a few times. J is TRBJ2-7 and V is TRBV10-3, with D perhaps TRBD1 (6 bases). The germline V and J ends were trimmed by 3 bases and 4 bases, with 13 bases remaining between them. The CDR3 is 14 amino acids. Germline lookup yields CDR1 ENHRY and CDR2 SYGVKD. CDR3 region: CAISDQNQGYEQYF. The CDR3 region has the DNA TGTGCCATCAGTGATCAGAATCAGGGGTACGAGCAGTACTTC.

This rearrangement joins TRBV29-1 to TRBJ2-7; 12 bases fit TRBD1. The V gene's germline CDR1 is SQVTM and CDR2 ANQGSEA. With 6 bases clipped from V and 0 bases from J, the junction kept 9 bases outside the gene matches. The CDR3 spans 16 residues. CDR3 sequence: CSVTGTGGRSSYEQYF. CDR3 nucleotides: TGCAGCGTAACCGGGACAGGGGGCCGGAGCTCCTACGAGCAGTACTTC.

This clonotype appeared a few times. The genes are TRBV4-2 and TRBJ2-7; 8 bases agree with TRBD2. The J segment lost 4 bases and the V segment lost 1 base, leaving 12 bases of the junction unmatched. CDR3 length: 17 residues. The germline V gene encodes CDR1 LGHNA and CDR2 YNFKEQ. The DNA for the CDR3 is TGTGCCAGCAGCCAAGGGGTGGGCGGGAGGAGTTTTTACGAGCAGTACTTC. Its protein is CASSQGVGGRSFYEQYF.

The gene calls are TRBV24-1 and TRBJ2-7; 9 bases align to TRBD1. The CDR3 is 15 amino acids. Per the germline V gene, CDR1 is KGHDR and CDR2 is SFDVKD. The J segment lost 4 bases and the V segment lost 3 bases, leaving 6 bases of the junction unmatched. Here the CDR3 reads CATSDARQGGYEQYF. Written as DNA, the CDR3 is TGTGCCACCAGTGATGCTAGACAGGGGGGTTACGAGCAGTACTTC.

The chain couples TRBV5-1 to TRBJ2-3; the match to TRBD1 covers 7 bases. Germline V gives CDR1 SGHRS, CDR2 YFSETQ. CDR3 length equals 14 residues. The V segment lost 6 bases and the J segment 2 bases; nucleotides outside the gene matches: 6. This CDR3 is CASKRQGFTDTQYF. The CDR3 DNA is TGCGCCAGCAAAAGACAGGGTTTCACAGATACGCAGTATTTT.

CDR3 sequence reads: CASSQDGAGLSTDTQYF. CDR3 nucleotide sequence: TGTGCCAGCAGCCAAGACGGGGCAGGGTTAAGCACAGATACGCAGTATTTT. The V gene is TRBV3-1, the J gene TRBJ2-3, with D possibly called TRBD1 or TRBD2 (5 bases each). Germline CDR1 is LGHDT and CDR2 is YNNKEL (reference sequence). There are 17 residues in the CDR3. V dropped 0 bases and J dropped 0 bases, with 13 bases sitting between them.

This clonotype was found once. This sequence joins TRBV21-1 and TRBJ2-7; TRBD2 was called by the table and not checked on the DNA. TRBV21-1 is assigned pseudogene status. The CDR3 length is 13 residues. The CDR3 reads CAGIRGPFYEQYF. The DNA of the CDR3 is TGTGCAGGGATCCGGGGCCCATTCTACGAGCAGTACTTC.

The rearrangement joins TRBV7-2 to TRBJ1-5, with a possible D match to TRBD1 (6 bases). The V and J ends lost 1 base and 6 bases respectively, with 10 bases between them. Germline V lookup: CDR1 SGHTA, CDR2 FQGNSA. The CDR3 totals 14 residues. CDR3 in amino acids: CASSLGGQGQPQHF. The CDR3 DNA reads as TGTGCCAGCAGCTTAGGGGGGCAGGGTCAGCCCCAGCATTTT.

DNA for the CDR3: TGTGCCAGCAGCCAAGGGGAAGGTTATGGCTACACCTTC. Its translation is CASSQGEGYGYTF. The chain carries TRBV4-2 and TRBJ1-2; D is undetermined. CDR1 LGHNA and CDR2 YNFKEQ come from the germline V gene. V was cut by 1 base and J by 5 bases, with 8 bases left in between. The CDR3 sequence is 13 residues long.